This T cell receptor (beta chain) was found in a study of blood T cell repertoires in COVID-19 (dated by TCRdb to 2018 to 2020). Describing the broader study: Samples from collaborators originated in the United States, Italy and Spain and spanned both the acute and convalescent phases of COVID-19. The prospective study material was composed of cDNA or gDNA derived from T cells, B-cell-depleted T cells, or PBMCs. Deeply sampled blood TCRbeta repertoires from subjects exposed to, actively infected with, or recovered from COVID-19 were included in the dataset. The repertoires were released in a freely available public database meant as a resource for research on the immune response to SARS-CoV-2. Samples were obtained from the ongoing ImmuneRACE study (first 160 participants) and from 1,200 or so subjects provided by 6 global collaborators. The sample metadata nearly always contained a de-identified subject ID, COVID-19 status, age in years and sex. Where available, HLA class I and class II types were taken from metadata supplied by the sample provider and were not determined by assay-based typing.

With regard to this clone: Its antigen is currently not known. No qualities accompany the bases; no much larger clone lies one base away.

The CDR3 runs 14 residues from the cysteine to the phenylalanine. Only the CDR3 portion is preserved as DNA: 42 bases, with reading frame beginning at the first base. Per the germline V gene (reference sequence), WNHNN is the CDR1 and SYGVQD is the CDR2. Compared with germline, V lacks 5 bases and J lacks 5 bases; bases without a gene match: 8. At one collaborating source in Seattle, patients were enrolled during active infection and were followed longitudinally through the course of disease. The collaborating institutions used their own protocols to collect whole blood in K2EDTA tubes. For TCRbeta analysis, collaborators shipped samples as frozen whole blood, isolated PBMCs, or DNA extracted from either of those sample types. Here is what the overall study found, with its caveats: The amount of clinical and demographic metadata varied by source and participant and was provided uncurated.

The immunoSEQ Assay, a bias-controlled multiplex PCR, was used to amplify TCRbeta CDR3 regions from genomic DNA. The study's processing was this. Nucleated cell counts per sample were estimated from amplification of reference gene primers within the assay. Sequence reads were collapsed and filtered to measure the absolute abundance of every unique TCRbeta CDR3 rearrangement. For each sample, productive Simpson clonality was calculated as the square root of Simpson's diversity index across productive rearrangements. TCRdb mirrors the immuneACCESS table, restricted to in-frame sequences. Some clones are absent from its copies; in checked studies, under half trace to an unresolved V gene, and the reason for the others is unknown. D and trimming come from the DNA, and the V and J calls and clone size come from that table. This sample lists more than 300,000 clones; roughly 86% were detected once. Clones ranked in the top ten supply roughly 6.6% of the sample.

Specimen: peripheral blood. The source of this sequence is a woman aged 70 to 79 with COVID-19, enrolled during active disease. This chain is built from TRBV10-1 and TRBJ2-7, with 8 middle bases fitting TRBD2. In nucleotides, the sequence is TGCGCCAGCAGTACGAGCGGGGGAGGAAACGAGCAGTACTTC. This yields the protein CASSTSGGGNEQYF.